This T cell receptor (beta chain) originates from a study of shared T cell receptors in the human thymus (dated by TCRdb to about 2021). About the investigation overall: The study examined how self-reactive, shared T-cell receptor alpha chains are generated in the human thymus.

Note on this clone: It lacks a known antigen. No base quality information exists; no much larger clone differs at one position.

The germline V gene gives CDR1 as MNHEY and CDR2 as SVGAGI. Trimming removed 2 bases from V and 3 bases from J, leaving 14 bases between the germline ends. The cysteine opens and the phenylalanine closes a CDR3 of 15 amino acids. Left in the record is the CDR3 DNA by itself, 45 bases read in frame from the first base. Libraries were built with the immunoSEQ multiplex PCR assay. The table was pulled from immuneACCESS by TCRdb, which kept in-frame rearrangements only. Such tables lose some clones; where checked, under half of the loss comes from unresolved V genes, and the rest has no known cause. The sample contains hundreds of thousands of clones, roughly 90% of them found a single time. The ten largest clones add up to 0.0095% to 0.012% of the sample. This same sample was also taken into another study, of human thymus T cells. The second study reports: Donors were immunologically healthy infants undergoing open corrective cardiac surgery for congenital heart defects in Finland. Thymus tissue was collected as surgical resects that were removed during corrective cardiac surgery. Both the thymic and the peripheral blood repertoires appeared to show biased V and J gene segment usage. The related research found that thymic TCR repertoires overlapped highly between unrelated individuals. The study described the TCR alpha and beta repertoires in eight or nine infant thymus samples and a few matching peripheral blood samples. The infant donors were roughly 7 to 244 days old, and the cohort included roughly six males and a couple of females. Thymocytes were released mechanically from tissue and stored at -70 °C as pellets of roughly 8.5-32 million cells. A QIAsymphony instrument was used to extract genomic DNA from frozen cell pellets. The immunoSEQ multiplex PCR assay was used to amplify the TCRB and TCRAD loci from a standardized amount of quality-controlled genomic DNA. Amplicons spanned the V(D)J region at a length sufficient to cover the CDR3 and identify V and J genes. The amplicons were sequenced on an Illumina platform via the commercial immunoSEQ service. Primer bias and sequencing errors were corrected as previously described, and TCRAD and TCRB definitions were based on the IMGT database. The repertoires were analysed using immunoSEQ Analyzer 3.0 and VDJTools for basic statistics, V/J segment usage, diversity estimates, rarefaction and pairwise overlap. Diversity was estimated using the Chao1, ChaoE, Efron-Thisted, Shannon and inverse Simpson indices, and was also estimated on datasets down-sampled to the size of the smallest sample. Repertoire overlap was assessed by strict matching of CDR3 nucleotide sequence, V gene and J gene, and clustering was done by Jaccard-based multidimensional scaling. Thymus samples yielded on average around 810,000 unique TCRB clonotypes, compared with about 80,000 from blood samples.

This TCR was recovered from a boy in the first two years of life with a congenital heart defect. Donor details come from another sample of the same person, matched by shared clones. The specimen sequenced was thymocytes. The V gene is TRBV6-5 and the J gene is TRBJ2-7; the D gene is possibly TRBD2, with 5 bases matching. The CDR3 protein sequence reads: CASSYGLHGVYEQYF. In nucleotides, the sequence is TGTGCCAGCAGTTACGGTCTCCACGGGGTCTACGAGCAGTACTTC.